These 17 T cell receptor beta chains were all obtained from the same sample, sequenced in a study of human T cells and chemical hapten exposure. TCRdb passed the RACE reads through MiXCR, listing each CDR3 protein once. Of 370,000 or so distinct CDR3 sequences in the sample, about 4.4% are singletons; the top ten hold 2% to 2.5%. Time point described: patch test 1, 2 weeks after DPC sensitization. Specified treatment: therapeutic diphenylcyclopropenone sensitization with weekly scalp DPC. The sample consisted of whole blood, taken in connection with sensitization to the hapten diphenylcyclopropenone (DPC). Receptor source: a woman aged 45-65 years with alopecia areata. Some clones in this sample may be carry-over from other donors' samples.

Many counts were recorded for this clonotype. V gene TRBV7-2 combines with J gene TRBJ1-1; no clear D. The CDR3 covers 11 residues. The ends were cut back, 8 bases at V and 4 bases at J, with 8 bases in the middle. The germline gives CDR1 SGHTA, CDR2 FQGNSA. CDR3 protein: CASWLGTEAFF. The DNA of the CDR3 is TGTGCCAGCTGGCTAGGCACTGAAGCTTTCTTT.

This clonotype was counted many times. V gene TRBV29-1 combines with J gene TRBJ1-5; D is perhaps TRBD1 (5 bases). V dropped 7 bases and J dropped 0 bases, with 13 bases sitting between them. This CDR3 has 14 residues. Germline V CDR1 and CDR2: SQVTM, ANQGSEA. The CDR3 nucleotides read TGCAGCGCCACGACGGGGGATAGCAATCAGCCCCAGCATTTT. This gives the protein CSATTGDSNQPQHF. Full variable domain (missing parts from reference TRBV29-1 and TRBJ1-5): SAVISQKPSRDICQRGTSLTIQCQVDSQVTMMFWYRQQPGQSLTLIATANQGSEATYESGFVIDKFPISRPNLTFSTLTVSNMSPEDSSIYLCSATTGDSNQPQHFGDGTRLSIL.

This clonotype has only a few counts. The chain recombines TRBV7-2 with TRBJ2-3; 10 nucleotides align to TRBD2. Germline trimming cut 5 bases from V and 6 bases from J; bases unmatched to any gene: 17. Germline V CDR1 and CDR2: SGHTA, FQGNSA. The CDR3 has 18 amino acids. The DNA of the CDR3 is TGTGCCAGCAGCCCCCTACCCCGCCAGCGGGGGGGCCCGGATACGCAGTATTTT. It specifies CASSPLPRQRGGPDTQYF.

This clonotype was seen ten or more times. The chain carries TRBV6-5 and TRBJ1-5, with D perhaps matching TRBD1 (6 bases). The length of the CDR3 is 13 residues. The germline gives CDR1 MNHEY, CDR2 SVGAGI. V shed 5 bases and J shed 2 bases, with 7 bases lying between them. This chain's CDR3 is CASSPGGNQPQHF. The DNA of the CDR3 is TGTGCCAGCAGTCCAGGGGGCAATCAGCCCCAGCATTTT.

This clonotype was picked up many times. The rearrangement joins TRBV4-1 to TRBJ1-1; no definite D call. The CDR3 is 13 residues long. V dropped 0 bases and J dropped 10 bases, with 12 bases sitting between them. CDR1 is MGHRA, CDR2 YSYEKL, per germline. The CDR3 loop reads CASSQDEIGRAFF. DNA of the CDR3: TGCGCCAGCAGCCAAGATGAGATAGGGCGAGCTTTCTTT.

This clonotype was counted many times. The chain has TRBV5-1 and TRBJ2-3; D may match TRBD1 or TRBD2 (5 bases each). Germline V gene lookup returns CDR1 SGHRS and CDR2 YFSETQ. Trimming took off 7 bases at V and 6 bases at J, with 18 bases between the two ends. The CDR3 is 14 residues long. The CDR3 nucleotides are TGCGCCAGCTTTAGGGACCGCTTGAGGGATACGCAGTATTTT. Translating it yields CASFRDRLRDTQYF.

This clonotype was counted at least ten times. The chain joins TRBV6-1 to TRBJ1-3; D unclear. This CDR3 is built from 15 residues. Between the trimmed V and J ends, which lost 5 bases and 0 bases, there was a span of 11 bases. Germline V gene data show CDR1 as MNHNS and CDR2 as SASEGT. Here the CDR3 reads CASSTTWDSGNTIYF. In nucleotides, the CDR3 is TGTGCCAGCAGTACCACGTGGGACTCTGGAAACACCATATATTTT.

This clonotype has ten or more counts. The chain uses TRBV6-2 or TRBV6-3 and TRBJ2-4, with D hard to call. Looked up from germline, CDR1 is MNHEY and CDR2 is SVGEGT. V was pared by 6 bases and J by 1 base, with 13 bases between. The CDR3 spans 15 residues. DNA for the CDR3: TGTGCCAGCAGAACTATTACCCAGGCCAAAAACATTCAGTACTTC. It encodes CASRTITQAKNIQYF.

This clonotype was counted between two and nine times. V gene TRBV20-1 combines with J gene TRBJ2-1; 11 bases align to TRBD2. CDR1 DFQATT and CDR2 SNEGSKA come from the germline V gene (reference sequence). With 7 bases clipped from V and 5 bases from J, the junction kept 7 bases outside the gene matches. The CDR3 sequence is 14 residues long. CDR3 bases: TGCAGTGTTACTAGCGGGAGAATAAACAATGAGCAGTTCTTC. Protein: CSVTSGRINNEQFF.

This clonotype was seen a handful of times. CDR3 residues: CASSLGSAGGIYEQYF. The CDR3 DNA follows: TGTGCCAGCAGCTTAGGCTCCGCGGGAGGGATCTACGAGCAGTACTTC. The chain has TRBV7-2 and TRBJ2-7; 9 bases fit TRBD2. V was clipped by 1 base and J by 3 bases; unmatched bases: 7. CDR3 length: 16 amino acids. Germline assignment: CDR1 SGHTA and CDR2 FQGNSA.

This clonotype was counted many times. In DNA form, the CDR3 reads TGTGCCAGCAGCTCCCGGACAGGGTTAGTCTATGGCTACACCTTC. Amino acids: CASSSRTGLVYGYTF. The gene calls are TRBV7-2 and TRBJ1-2, with TRBD1 matching 8 bases. CDR1 and CDR2 from the germline V gene are SGHTA and FQGNSA. The CDR3 length is 15 residues. V shed 4 bases, J shed 4 bases, and the junction held 8 bases outside the gene matches.

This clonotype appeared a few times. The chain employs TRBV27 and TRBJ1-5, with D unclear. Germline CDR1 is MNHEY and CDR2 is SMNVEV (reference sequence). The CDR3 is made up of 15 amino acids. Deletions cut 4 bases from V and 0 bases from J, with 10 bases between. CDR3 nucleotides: TGTGCCAGCAGTTCAGGACCGTTTAGCAATCAGCCCCAGCATTTT. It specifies CASSSGPFSNQPQHF.

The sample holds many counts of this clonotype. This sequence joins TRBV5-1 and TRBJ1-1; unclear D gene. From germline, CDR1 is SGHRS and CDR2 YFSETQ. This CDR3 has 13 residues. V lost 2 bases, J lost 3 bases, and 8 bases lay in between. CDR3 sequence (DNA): TGCGCCAGCAGCTTAGGCAGGTACACTGAAGCTTTCTTT. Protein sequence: CASSLGRYTEAFF.

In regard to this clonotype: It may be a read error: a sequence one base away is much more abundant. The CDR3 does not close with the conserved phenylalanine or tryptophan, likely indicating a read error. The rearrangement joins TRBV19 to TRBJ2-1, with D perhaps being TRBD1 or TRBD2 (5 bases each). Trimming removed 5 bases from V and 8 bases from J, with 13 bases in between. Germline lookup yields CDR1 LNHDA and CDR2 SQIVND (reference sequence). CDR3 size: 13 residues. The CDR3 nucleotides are TGTGCCAGTAGTGTCGGGACGGGATATGAGCAGTTCATC. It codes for CASSVGTGYEQFI.

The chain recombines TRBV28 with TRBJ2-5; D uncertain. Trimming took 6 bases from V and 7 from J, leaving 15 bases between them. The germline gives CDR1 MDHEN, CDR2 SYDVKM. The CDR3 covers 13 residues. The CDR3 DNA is TGTGCCAGCAGGAATTTATTAAGAGGGACCCAGTACTTC. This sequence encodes CASRNLLRGTQYF.

CDR3 region: CASSYGVEAFF. DNA for the CDR3: TGTGCCAGCAGTTATGGGGTTGAAGCTTTCTTT. V is TRBV6-2 or TRBV6-3 and J is TRBJ1-1; no clear D. V was trimmed by 3 bases and J by 7 bases, leaving 6 bases between them. The CDR3 contains 11 residues. Germline values: CDR1 MNHEY, CDR2 SVGEGT.

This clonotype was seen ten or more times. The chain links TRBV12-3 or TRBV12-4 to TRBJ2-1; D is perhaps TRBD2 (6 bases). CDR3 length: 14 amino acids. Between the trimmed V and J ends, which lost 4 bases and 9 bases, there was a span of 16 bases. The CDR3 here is CASSSSTSVTEQFF. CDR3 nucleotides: TGTGCCAGCAGTTCCTCGACTAGTGTAACTGAGCAGTTCTTC.